One sample yielded the 29 T cell receptor beta chains listed below, sequenced in a study of glioma-infiltrating T cells after dendritic cell vaccination. Time point reported: after dendritic cell vaccination, including at tumor progression/relapse. The data were produced by immunoSEQ multiplex PCR, yet TCRdb's version contains in-frame clones alone and is incomplete. The repertoire consists of 90,000 or so clones, with about 81% occurring once and the leading ten covering around 2.2%. The specimen comprised blood, sampled after dendritic cell vaccination. The source is a human donor with glioblastoma.

The genes are TRBV6-6 and TRBJ1-1, with 11 positions matching TRBD1. The ends lost 4 bases at V and 11 bases at J; junction bases unmatched: 6. Looked up from germline, CDR1 is MNHNY and CDR2 is SVGAGI (reference sequence). The CDR3 length is 13 residues. CDR3 sequence (DNA): TGTGCCAGCAGTTCGGACAGGGGGCTTGGGGCTTTCTTT. Translation: CASSSDRGLGAFF.

This clone was seen a handful of times. This rearrangement joins TRBV5-4 to TRBJ1-2; 7 nucleotides agree with TRBD1. V lost 2 bases to trimming and J lost 0 bases; unmatched junction nucleotides: 10. Looked up from germline, CDR1 is SGHNT and CDR2 is YYREEE (reference sequence). The CDR3 spans 17 residues. CDR3 nucleotide sequence: TGTGCCAGCAGCTTAGGGGGGATGACAGGGACTAACTATGGCTACACCTTC. Translated, it gives CASSLGGMTGTNYGYTF.

The chain recombines TRBV19 with TRBJ1-2; D might be TRBD1 (5 bases). The CDR3 has 14 residues. Germline-derived CDR1 and CDR2 are LNHDA and SQIVND (reference sequence). V lost 7 bases and J 7 bases, leaving 19 bases between the germline ends. The CDR3 nucleotides read TGTGCCAGTACCTGGGACTCCAAGCAGGGTGGCTACACCTTC. It encodes CASTWDSKQGGYTF.

This clone was detected once. The chain joins TRBV27 to TRBJ2-3, with D possibly being TRBD2 (5 bases). Trimming took 3 bases from V and 0 from J, leaving 10 bases between them. This CDR3 contains 15 residues. Germline V lookup: CDR1 MNHEY, CDR2 SMNVEV (reference sequence). CDR3 protein: CASSLRAQSTDTQYF. DNA of the CDR3: TGTGCCAGCAGTTTGAGGGCCCAAAGCACAGATACGCAGTATTTT.

CDR3 loop: CASSLGAGILLGYTF. For the CDR3, the DNA is TGTGCCAGCAGCTTGGGAGCAGGAATCCTCCTCGGCTACACCTTC. The chain couples TRBV5-5 to TRBJ1-2; no definite D call. The CDR3 is 15 amino acids. Germline-derived CDR1 and CDR2 are SGHKS and YYEKEE (reference sequence). V lost 0 bases to trimming and J lost 8 bases, with 17 bases between them.

V and J are TRBV5-1 and TRBJ2-3; TRBD1 is a possible D gene (6 bases). Trimming left V 1 base short and J 1 base short, with 10 bases between. In germline, CDR1 is SGHRS, CDR2 YFSETQ. This CDR3 has 15 residues. Here the CDR3 reads CASSLQDRRTDTQYF. The CDR3, as DNA: TGCGCCAGCAGCTTGCAAGACAGGCGCACAGATACGCAGTATTTT.

The chain uses TRBV6-1 and TRBJ2-3; TRBD2 matches 10 bases. Trimming at V came to 4 bases and at J to 5 bases, leaving 12 bases not matched to a gene. The CDR3 extends over 17 amino acids. Germline V gene sequence: CDR1 MNHNS, CDR2 SASEGT. CDR3 coding DNA: TGTGCCAGCAGTGGGGCCGGGACTAGCGAACCATTAGATACGCAGTATTTT. The encoded protein is CASSGAGTSEPLDTQYF.

The genes are TRBV7-9 and TRBJ2-7; 10 nucleotides agree with TRBD2. In germline, CDR1 is SEHNR, CDR2 FQNEAQ (reference sequence). There are 15 residues in the CDR3. V shed 5 bases and J 4 bases; nucleotides not matched to a gene: 8. For the CDR3, the DNA is TGTGCCAGCAGCCCTATGCTAGCGGGGGAGTACGAGCAGTACGTC. It is translated as CASSPMLAGEYEQYV.

The rearrangement links TRBV5-1 to TRBJ2-1, with unresolved D. CDR1 SGHRS and CDR2 YFSETQ come from the germline V gene. The V end was cut by 4 bases, the J end by 3 bases, with 14 bases between. The CDR3 length is 15 residues. The chain's CDR3 is CASSVDSTGYNEQFF. Here the CDR3 DNA reads TGCGCCAGCAGCGTAGACTCGACGGGCTACAATGAGCAGTTCTTC.

V and J are TRBV5-6 and TRBJ2-7, with unresolved D. With 1 base removed from V and 3 bases from J, the gap between germline ends came to 8 bases. The CDR3 has 13 residues. Germline V gene data show CDR1 as SGHDT and CDR2 as YYEEEE. This chain's CDR3 is CASSLWADYEQYV. As DNA, the CDR3 is TGTGCCAGCAGCTTGTGGGCAGACTACGAGCAGTACGTC.

V and J are TRBV5-1 and TRBJ2-1; D might be TRBD1 (5 bases). The CDR3 totals 12 residues. The ends were cut back, 8 bases at V and 8 bases at J, with 14 bases in the middle. Germline CDR1 SGHRS, CDR2 YFSETQ. The CDR3 region is CASHIRGDEQFF. In DNA, the CDR3 is TGCGCCAGTCACATAAGGGGTGATGAGCAGTTCTTC.

This chain connects TRBV5-1 to TRBJ1-2; D is perhaps TRBD1 (6 bases). The CDR3 is made up of 14 amino acids. Trimming left V 4 bases short and J 6 bases short, with 16 bases between. Germline CDR1 is SGHRS and CDR2 is YFSETQ. The CDR3 DNA reads as TGCGCCAGCAGCCTCGACACAGGGACCCATGGCTACACCTTC. Its protein is CASSLDTGTHGYTF.

This clone was recorded only once. The chain joins TRBV6-1 to TRBJ1-1; D might be TRBD1 (6 bases). This CDR3 spans 14 amino acids. In germline, CDR1 is MNHNS, CDR2 SASEGT. V lost 4 bases and J 4 bases, leaving 13 bases between the germline ends. CDR3 protein: CASSVGGTSTEAFF. The CDR3 DNA reads TGTGCCAGCAGTGTTGGGGGCACGAGCACTGAAGCTTTCTTT.

This rearrangement joins TRBV11-1 to TRBJ2-2; no reliable D call. With 5 bases removed from V and 1 base from J, the gap between germline ends came to 8 bases. Germline assignment: CDR1 SGHAT and CDR2 FQDESV (reference sequence). The CDR3 length is 14 residues. For the CDR3, the DNA is TGTGCCAGCAGCGTCAGTGAGAACACCGGGGAGCTGTTTTTT. It codes for CASSVSENTGELFF.

The CDR3 loop reads CASQGTGNTIYF. The CDR3 nucleotides are TGTGCCAGTCAGGGAACTGGAAACACCATATATTTT. This chain connects TRBV2 to TRBJ1-3; D is perhaps TRBD1 (5 bases). Per the germline V gene, CDR1 is SNHLY and CDR2 is FYNNEI. There are 12 residues in the CDR3. V lost 9 bases and J 2 bases, leaving 8 bases between the germline ends. Looking up the rest from reference TRBV2 and TRBJ1-3 gives the full variable domain: EPEVTQTPSHQVTQMGQEVILRCVPISNHLYFYWYRQILGQKVEFLVSFYNNEISEKSEIFDDQFSVERPDGSNFTLKIRSTKLEDSAMYFCASQGTGNTIYFGEGSWLTVV.

This chain connects TRBV2 to TRBJ1-1; D ambiguous. V shed 7 bases and J shed 4 bases, with 10 bases lying between them. There are 12 residues in the CDR3. Germline CDR1 reads SNHLY; CDR2 reads FYNNEI. DNA of the CDR3: TGTGCCAGCACCATTGGGCCCACTGAAGCTTTCTTT. This encodes CASTIGPTEAFF.

The chain employs TRBV6-1 and TRBJ2-6; possible D gene TRBD2, 6 bases. Trimming left V 7 bases short and J 2 bases short, with 12 bases between. CDR1 is MNHNS, CDR2 SASEGT, per germline. The CDR3 sequence is 15 residues long. The CDR3 coding sequence is TGTGCCAGCAATCCGTGGGGGGCTGGGGCCAACGTCCTGACTTTC. Translated: CASNPWGAGANVLTF.

The chain uses TRBV10-3 and TRBJ2-3; D may be TRBD2 (7 bases). The V end was cut by 0 bases, the J end by 1 base, with 14 bases between. The CDR3 consists of 17 residues. From germline, CDR1 is ENHRY and CDR2 SYGVKD. The CDR3 nucleotides are TGTGCCATCAGTGAGTCCGTGGTGGGGGGGCGCACAGATACGCAGTATTTT. Translated: CAISESVVGGRTDTQYF.

The V gene is TRBV7-3, the J gene TRBJ1-1; D may be TRBD1 (5 bases). Trimming cost V 5 bases and J 4 bases, with 11 bases left between them. The CDR3 totals 13 residues. CDR1 is SGHTA and CDR2 is FQGTGA in the germline V gene. CDR3 nucleotide sequence: TGTGCCAGCAGCCGTGACAGACGCACTGAAGCTTTCTTT. Its translation: CASSRDRRTEAFF.

The rearrangement joins TRBV6-1 to TRBJ2-5, with D perhaps matching TRBD1 (6 bases). Germline V gene sequence: CDR1 MNHNS, CDR2 SASEGT. Trimming removed 8 bases from V and 8 bases from J, with 21 bases in between. This CDR3 comprises 14 residues. The CDR3 DNA reads TGTGCCAGCCGACCGGACAGTACCAAGGCCACCCAGTACTTC. It specifies CASRPDSTKATQYF.

The chain combines TRBV27 with TRBJ1-2; TRBD1 agrees at 8 bases. Germline CDR1 MNHEY, CDR2 SMNVEV (reference sequence). The CDR3 contains 14 residues. V lost 5 bases to trimming and J lost 4 bases; unmatched junction nucleotides: 6. The CDR3 bases are TGTGCCAGCAGTCCCCGGACAGGGCTCTATGGCTACACCTTC. Translating gives CASSPRTGLYGYTF.

The rearrangement joins TRBV5-8 to TRBJ2-1, with D perhaps matching TRBD2 (5 bases). Germline CDR1 and CDR2: SGHTS and YDEGEE. With 0 bases removed from V and 3 bases from J, the gap between germline ends came to 10 bases. CDR3 length equals 15 residues. The CDR3 coding sequence is TGTGCCAGCAGCTTGGGACTACAATTCTACAATGAGCAGTTCTTC. It is translated as CASSLGLQFYNEQFF. The variable domain in full, completed from reference TRBV5-8 and TRBJ2-1, reads EAGVTQSPTHLIKTRGQQATLRCSPISGHTSVYWYQQALGLGLQFLLWYDEGEERNRGNFPPRFSGRQFPNYSSELNVNALELEDSALYLCASSLGLQFYNEQFFGPGTRLTVL.

This clone was detected once. This chain links TRBV15 with TRBJ2-2; tentative D call: TRBD1 (5 bases). Trimming took off 7 bases at V and 0 bases at J, with 21 bases between the two ends. The CDR3 runs 18 residues. CDR1 and CDR2 from the germline V gene are LNHNV and YYDKDF (reference sequence). The CDR3 loop is CATTDSSLRAANTGELFF. The CDR3 DNA reads TGTGCCACCACCGACAGCAGCCTAAGAGCCGCGAACACCGGGGAGCTGTTTTTT.

CDR3 DNA sequence: TGTGCCAGCAGCCCCACAGGGGCCGGGGAGCTGTTTTTT. Translating it yields CASSPTGAGELFF. The rearrangement joins TRBV11-1 to TRBJ2-2; 7 bases match TRBD1. The CDR3 spans 13 residues. With V trimmed by 5 bases and J by 6 bases, 3 bases remained unmatched. In germline, CDR1 is SGHAT, CDR2 FQDESV (reference sequence).

The chain joins TRBV2 to TRBJ1-2; 7 bases are shared with TRBD1. The trim removed 11 bases at V and 4 bases at J, leaving 10 bases unmatched. This CDR3 has 13 residues. Germline-derived CDR1 and CDR2 are SNHLY and FYNNEI. The CDR3 DNA sequence: TGTGCCGGATACAGGGGCGCATCCTATGGCTACACCTTC. This codes for CAGYRGASYGYTF.

J is TRBJ1-1 and V is TRBV18; the D is unclear. Per germline, CDR1 KGHSH and CDR2 LQKENI. Trimming shortened V by 3 bases and J by 5 bases, and 7 bases separated the two germline ends. This CDR3 has 12 residues. Here the CDR3 DNA reads TGTGCCAGCTCACCGTCGGGGACTGAAGCTTTCTTT. Protein product: CASSPSGTEAFF.

For the CDR3, the DNA is TGCGCCAGCAGCTCCAGGGACTCCTACGAGCAGTACTTC. Protein sequence: CASSSRDSYEQYF. The genes are TRBV5-1 and TRBJ2-7; TRBD1 is a possible D gene (5 bases). Germline V gene sequence: CDR1 SGHRS, CDR2 YFSETQ. The CDR3 loop spans 13 amino acids. Trimming removed 3 bases from V and 0 bases from J, with 7 bases in between. Variable domain in full (rest from reference TRBV5-1 and TRBJ2-7): KAGVTQTPRYLIKTRGQQVTLSCSPISGHRSVSWYQQTPGQGLQFLFEYFSETQRNKGNFPGRFSGRQFSNSRSEMNVSTLELGDSALYLCASSSRDSYEQYFGPGTRLTVT.

As concerns this clone: This specimen includes other DNA sequences encoding the same CDR3. The V and J genes are TRBV19 and TRBJ2-5, with a tentative D call TRBD1 (6 bases). The CDR3 is 12 amino acids. V was cut by 6 bases and J by 5 bases, with 10 bases left in between. Germline CDR1 reads LNHDA; CDR2 reads SQIVND (reference sequence). CDR3 region: CASSRGRETQYF. DNA for the CDR3: TGTGCCAGTAGCAGGGGCCGGGAGACCCAGTACTTC. Variable domain in full (rest from reference TRBV19 and TRBJ2-5): DGGITQSPKYLFRKEGQNVTLSCEQNLNHDAMYWYRQDPGQGLRLIYYSQIVNDFQKGDIAEGYSVSREKKESFPLTVTSAQKNPTAFYLCASSRGRETQYFGPGTRLLVL.

The sample holds a few counts of this clone. The rearrangement links TRBV10-3 to TRBJ1-6; a weak D match, TRBD1 (5 bases). The germline CDR1 and CDR2 sequences are ENHRY and SYGVKD. V dropped 8 bases and J dropped 8 bases, with 13 bases sitting between them. The CDR3 sequence is 13 residues long. DNA of the CDR3: TGTGCCATCCACCAGGGTCTCGATTCACCCCTCCACTTT. Amino acids: CAIHQGLDSPLHF.